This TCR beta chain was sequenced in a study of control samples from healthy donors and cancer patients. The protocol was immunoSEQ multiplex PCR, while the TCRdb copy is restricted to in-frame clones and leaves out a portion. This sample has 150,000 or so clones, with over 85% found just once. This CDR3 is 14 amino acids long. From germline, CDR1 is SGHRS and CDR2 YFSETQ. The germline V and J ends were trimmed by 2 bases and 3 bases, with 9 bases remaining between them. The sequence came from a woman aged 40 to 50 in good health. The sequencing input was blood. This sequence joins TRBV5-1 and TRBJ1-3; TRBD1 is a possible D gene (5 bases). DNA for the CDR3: TGCGCCAGCAGCTTCCGGGACCGTGGAAACACCATATATTTT. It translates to CASSFRDRGNTIYF.